This is a list of T cell receptor beta chains from one sample in a study of CD8 T cells in ankylosing spondylitis. TCRdb re-called the 5' RACE reads with MiXCR, one entry per CDR3 protein. The data contain hundreds of thousands of distinct CDR3 sequences, 20% of them singletons. The sample was blood, either unsorted or a sorted T cell fraction (not recorded which). Every receptor here comes from a male donor with ankylosing spondylitis or in good health (not recorded which). Both conserved end residues are part of each CDR3. D genes are given only for firm matches. Size is stated for part of the rows, as once, few or many counts, or as a class when the clone is expanded.

NA,many,TRBJ2-7,TRBV12-3/TRBV12-4,TGTGCCAGCAGTTCCGGGGTGTCGGCCTACGAGCAGTACTTC,CASSSGVSAYEQYF
NA,NA,TRBJ1-2,TRBV10-3,TGTGCCATCCAGCGAAGAGCAGGGTCCTATGGCTACACCTTC,CAIQRRAGSYGYTF
TRBD1,NA,TRBJ1-1,TRBV6-5,TGTGCCAGCAGCGACAGGGGAACTGAAGCTTTCTTT,CASSDRGTEAFF
NA,NA,TRBJ2-3,TRBV5-6,TGTGCCAGCAGCTTGTCCGCGGCCGGGGATACGCAGTATTTT,CASSLSAAGDTQYF
NA,NA,TRBJ2-1,TRBV7-3,TGTGCCAGCAGCTTAAGCAGGGGCAGATTCAATGAGCAGTTCTTC,CASSLSRGRFNEQFF
NA,few,TRBJ2-7,TRBV7-9,TGTGCCAGCAGCTCCATGAGGTCTCACGAGCAGTACTTC,CASSSMRSHEQYF
TRBD1,few,TRBJ2-7,TRBV7-9,TGTGCCAGCAGTCAAGACAGGGAAGGGTCCTACGAGCAGTACTTC,CASSQDREGSYEQYF
NA,NA,TRBJ1-1,TRBV29-1,TGCAGCGTTGTCGGGACAAACACTGAAGCTTTCTTT,CSVVGTNTEAFF
NA,NA,TRBJ2-2,TRBV30,TGTGCCTGGAGTGTCCTGGTGTCCCGCGGGGAGCTGTTTTTT,CAWSVLVSRGELFF
NA,few,TRBJ2-3,TRBV12-3/TRBV12-4,TGTGCCAGCAGTTTAGGAGCCAGGGTCACAGATACGCAGTATTTT,CASSLGARVTDTQYF